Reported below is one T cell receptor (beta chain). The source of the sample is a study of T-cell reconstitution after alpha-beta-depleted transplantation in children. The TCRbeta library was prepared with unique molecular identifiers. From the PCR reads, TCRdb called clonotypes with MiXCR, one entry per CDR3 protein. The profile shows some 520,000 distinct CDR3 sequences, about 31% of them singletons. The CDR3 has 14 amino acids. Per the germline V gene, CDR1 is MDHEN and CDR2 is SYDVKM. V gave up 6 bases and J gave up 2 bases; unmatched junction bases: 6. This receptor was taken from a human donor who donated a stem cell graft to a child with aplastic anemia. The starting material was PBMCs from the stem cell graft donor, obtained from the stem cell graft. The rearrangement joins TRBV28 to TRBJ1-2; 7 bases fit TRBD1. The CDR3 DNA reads TGTGCCAGCAGCGTTGGAGGGGGCAACTATGGCTACACCTTC. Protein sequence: CASSVGGGNYGYTF.